This TCR beta chain was documented in a study of shared clonotypes between healthy human individuals. Researchers divided each subset's genomic DNA evenly across several immunoSEQ plates. Clones were sequenced by immunoSEQ multiplex PCR, and TCRdb holds only the in-frame ones, with some missing. The table has around 550,000 clones, about 95% seen once; the top ten hold about 0.064%. About this clone itself: Its antigen is currently unknown. In the same sample, other DNA sequences code for this CDR3.

This CDR3 has 12 residues. Trimming left V 6 bases short and J 4 bases short, with 10 bases between. CDR1 is MNHNS, CDR2 SASEGT, per germline. Study-level findings and limits: The researchers took only blood, and tissue repertoires probably look different. Depth was large, yet rarefaction showed that sorted-subset sequencing was incomplete.

The TCR was taken from a woman in her twenties or thirties in good health. Sample: naive CD4+ T cells sorted from blood. Regarding subset: CD45RA+ positively selected. The chain couples TRBV6-1 to TRBJ2-7; no clear D. CDR3: CASRRGSYEQYF. The CDR3 coding sequence is TGTGCCAGCAGGAGAGGCTCGTACGAGCAGTACTTC.